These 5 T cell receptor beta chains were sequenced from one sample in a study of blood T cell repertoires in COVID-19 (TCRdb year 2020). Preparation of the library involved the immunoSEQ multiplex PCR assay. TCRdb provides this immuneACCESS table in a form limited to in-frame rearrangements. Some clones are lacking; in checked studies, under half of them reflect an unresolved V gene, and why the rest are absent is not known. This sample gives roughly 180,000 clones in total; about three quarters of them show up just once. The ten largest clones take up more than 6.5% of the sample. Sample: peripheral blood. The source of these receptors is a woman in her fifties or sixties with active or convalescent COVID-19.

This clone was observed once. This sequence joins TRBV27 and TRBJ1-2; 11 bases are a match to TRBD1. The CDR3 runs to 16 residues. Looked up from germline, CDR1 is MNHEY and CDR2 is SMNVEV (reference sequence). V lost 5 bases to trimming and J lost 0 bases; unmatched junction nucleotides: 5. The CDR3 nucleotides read TGTGCCAGCAGTCCGGACAGGGGGCGGGCTAACTATGGCTACACCTTC. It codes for CASSPDRGRANYGYTF.

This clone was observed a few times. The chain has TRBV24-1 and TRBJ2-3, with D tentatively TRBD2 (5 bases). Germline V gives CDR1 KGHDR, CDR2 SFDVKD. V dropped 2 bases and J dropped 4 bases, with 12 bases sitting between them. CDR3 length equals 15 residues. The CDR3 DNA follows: TGTGCCACCAGTGATTCCACGACGAGGGCAGATACGCAGTATTTT. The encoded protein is CATSDSTTRADTQYF.

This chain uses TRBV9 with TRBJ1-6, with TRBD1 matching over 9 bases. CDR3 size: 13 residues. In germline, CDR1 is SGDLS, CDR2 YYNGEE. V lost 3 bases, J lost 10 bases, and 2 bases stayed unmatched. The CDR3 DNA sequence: TGTGCCAGCAGCGCCGGGACAGGGTCACCCCTCCACTTT. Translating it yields CASSAGTGSPLHF.

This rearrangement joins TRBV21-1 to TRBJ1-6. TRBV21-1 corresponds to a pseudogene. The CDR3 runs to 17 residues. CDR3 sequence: CASSKAREGPYNSPLHF. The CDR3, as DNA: TGTGCCAGCAGCAAAGCGCGGGAGGGCCCCTATAATTCACCCCTCCACTTT.

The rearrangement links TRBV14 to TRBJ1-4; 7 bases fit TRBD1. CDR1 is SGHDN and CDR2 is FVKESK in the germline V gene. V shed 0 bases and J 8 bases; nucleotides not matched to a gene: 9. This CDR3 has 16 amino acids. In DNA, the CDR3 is TGTGCCAGCAGCCAAGATTCGTGGACAGGCTTCGAAAAACTGTTTTTT. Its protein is CASSQDSWTGFEKLFF.